This TCR beta chain emerged from a study of T-cell reconstitution after alpha-beta-depleted transplantation in children. Findings of the study overall: For some patients, TCRbeta diversity was high at day 60 because of recipient T cells and thymic progenitors that survived. Expanded graft clones numbering several hundred reportedly gave rise to alpha-beta T cells about two months after transplant. At the one-year point after transplant, T-cell counts and TCRbeta diversity were found to come mostly from T cells that had been newly produced.

This CDR3 comprises 13 residues. Germline loops: CDR1 SGHRS, CDR2 YFSETQ. V was shortened by 4 bases and J by 5 bases, with 12 bases between the two germline ends. As it was prepared, the TCRbeta library received unique molecular identifiers. A single record per CDR3 protein comes from TCRdb applying MiXCR to the PCR reads. This sample has 250,000 to 300,000 distinct CDR3 sequences; around 7.3% occur once, and the top ten carry about 8.2%. This clonotype was seen ten or more times. Its specificity is not known. This TCR was recovered from a female patient between 2 and 15 years old who had a stem cell transplant for Fanconi anemia, so the T cells may come from the graft donor. The sequences come from peripheral blood, collected 360 days after TCRalphabeta/CD19-depleted stem cell transplant. The V gene is TRBV5-1, the J gene TRBJ2-5; D is possibly TRBD1 (5 bases). The CDR3 DNA reads as TGCGCCAGCAGCAAAGGGGCCCGGGAGACCCAGTACTTC. It yields the protein CASSKGARETQYF.